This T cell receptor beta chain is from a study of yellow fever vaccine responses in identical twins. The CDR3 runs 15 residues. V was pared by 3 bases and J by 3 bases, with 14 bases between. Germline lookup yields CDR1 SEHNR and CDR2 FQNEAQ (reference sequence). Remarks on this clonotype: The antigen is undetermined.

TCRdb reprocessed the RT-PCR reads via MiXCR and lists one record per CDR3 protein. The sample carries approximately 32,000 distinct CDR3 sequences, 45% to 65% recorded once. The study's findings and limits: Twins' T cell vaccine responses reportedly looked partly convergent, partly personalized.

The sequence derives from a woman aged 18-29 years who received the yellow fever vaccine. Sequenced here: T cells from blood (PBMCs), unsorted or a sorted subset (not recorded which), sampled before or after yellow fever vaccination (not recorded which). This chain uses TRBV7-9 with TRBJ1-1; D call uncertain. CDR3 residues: CASSFLARFDTEAFF. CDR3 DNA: TGTGCCAGCAGCTTTTTGGCTCGGTTCGACACTGAAGCTTTCTTT.